A single sample gave rise to the 5 T cell receptor beta chains below, sequenced in a study of early T cells in non-severe SARS-CoV-2 infection. TCRdb recomputed calls from the 5' RACE reads with MiXCR, one row per CDR3 protein. The sample shows some 97,000 distinct CDR3 sequences, approximately 10% of them seen only once. Sequences were derived from whole blood, sampled at baseline. These receptor sequences come from an adult who was a healthcare worker with PCR-confirmed SARS-CoV-2 infection or an uninfected control (not recorded which).

A few counts support this clonotype. This sequence joins TRBV12-5 and TRBJ1-1, with D unclear. Germline loops: CDR1 LGHNT, CDR2 FRNRAP. The CDR3 consists of 13 residues. Trimming stripped 3 bases from V and 3 bases from J, with 8 bases between. CDR3 sequence reads: CASGFFDHTEAFF. In nucleotides, the CDR3 is TGTGCTAGTGGTTTTTTCGATCACACTGAAGCTTTCTTT. Together with reference TRBV12-5 and TRBJ1-1, the CDR3 gives the full variable domain: DARVTQTPRHKVTEMGQEVTMRCQPILGHNTVFWYRQTMMQGLELLAYFRNRAPLDDSGMPKDRFSAEMPDATLATLKIQPSEPRDSAVYFCASGFFDHTEAFFGQGTRLTVV.

The chain couples TRBV12-3 or TRBV12-4 to TRBJ2-7, with 8 positions matching TRBD2. The CDR3 has 14 amino acids. Trimming took 7 bases from V and 1 from J; bases not matched to a gene: 6. The CDR3 protein is CASTLAGSSYEQYF. In nucleotides, the CDR3 is TGTGCCAGCACCCTAGCGGGTTCTTCCTACGAGCAGTACTTC.

This clonotype has just a few counts. This sequence joins TRBV10-1 and TRBJ2-2, with D tentatively TRBD1 (5 bases). V lost 3 bases and J 1 base, leaving 12 bases between the germline ends. The V gene's germline CDR1 is WNHNN and CDR2 SYGVQD (reference sequence). The CDR3 is 16 residues long. This CDR3 reads CASSEQKQENTGELFF. The CDR3 DNA sequence: TGCGCCAGCAGTGAACAAAAACAGGAGAACACCGGGGAGCTGTTTTTT.

A single count supports this clonotype. The CDR3 reads CASSEGGRLAGKTQYF. The CDR3 DNA follows: TGCGCCAGCAGTGAGGGAGGAAGACTAGCGGGGAAGACCCAGTACTTC. This sequence joins TRBV10-2 and TRBJ2-5, with 11 bases that match TRBD2. In germline, CDR1 is WSHSY, CDR2 SAAADI. The junction had 8 bases not matched to a gene; V was cut back by 2 bases and J by 6 bases. The CDR3 is made up of 16 amino acids.

This clonotype was counted a few times. The chain couples TRBV11-2 to TRBJ2-1; D remains ambiguous. CDR3 length: 14 residues. Trimming took 0 bases from V and 2 from J, leaving 5 bases between them. Looked up from germline, CDR1 is SGHAT and CDR2 is FQNNGV. This CDR3 reads CASSLEKAYNEQFF. The DNA of the CDR3 is TGTGCCAGCAGCTTAGAAAAGGCCTACAATGAGCAGTTCTTC.